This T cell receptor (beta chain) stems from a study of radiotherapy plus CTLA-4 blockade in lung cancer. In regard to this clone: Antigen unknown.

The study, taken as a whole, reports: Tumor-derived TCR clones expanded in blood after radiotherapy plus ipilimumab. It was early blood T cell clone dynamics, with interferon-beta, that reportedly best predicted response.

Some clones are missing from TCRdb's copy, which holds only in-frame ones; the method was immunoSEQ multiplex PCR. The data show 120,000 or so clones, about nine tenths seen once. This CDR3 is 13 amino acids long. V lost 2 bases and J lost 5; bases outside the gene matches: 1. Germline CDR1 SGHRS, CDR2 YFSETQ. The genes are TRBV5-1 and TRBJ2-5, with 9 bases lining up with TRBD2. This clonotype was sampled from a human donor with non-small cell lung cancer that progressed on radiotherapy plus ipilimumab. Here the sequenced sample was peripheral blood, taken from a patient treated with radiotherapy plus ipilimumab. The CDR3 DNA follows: TGCGCCAGCAGCTTTAGCGGGAGTGAGACCCAGTACTTC. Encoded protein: CASSFSGSETQYF. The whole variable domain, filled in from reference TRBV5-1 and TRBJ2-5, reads KAGVTQTPRYLIKTRGQQVTLSCSPISGHRSVSWYQQTPGQGLQFLFEYFSETQRNKGNFPGRFSGRQFSNSRSEMNVSTLELGDSALYLCASSFSGSETQYFGPGTRLLVL.